Listed here are 32 T cell receptor beta chains from one sample, sequenced in a study of monozygotic twins with inflammatory bowel disease. After re-calling the 5' RACE reads, TCRdb lists one entry per CDR3 protein, DNA absent. The sample includes more than 300,000 distinct CDR3 sequences. The sequencing input was blood. These TCRs come from a human donor with ulcerative colitis or Crohn's disease, or a healthy co-twin of an affected twin (not recorded which).

The chain couples TRBV12-3 or TRBV12-4 to TRBJ2-2; TCRdb outputs TRBD1, but without DNA this stays unchecked. The CDR3 contains 15 residues. CDR3 region: CASSLRPGSTGELFF.

This rearrangement joins TRBV18 to TRBJ1-1. The CDR3 extends over 14 amino acids. Germline V CDR1 and CDR2: KGHSH, LQKENI. CDR3 protein: CASLVRREDTEAFF.

The chain couples TRBV7-8 to TRBJ1-6. The CDR3 extends over 15 amino acids. Germline CDR1 SGHVS, CDR2 FQNEAQ. CDR3 sequence: CASSLGIGPAGPLHF.

The CDR3 here is CSARGRTIYEQYF. V usage is TRBV20-1 and J usage is TRBJ2-7; lacking DNA, the TRBD1 call made by TCRdb goes unchecked. Germline-derived CDR1 and CDR2 are DFQATT and SNEGSKA (reference sequence). The CDR3 contains 13 residues.

This chain connects TRBV11-2 to TRBJ2-3; TCRdb's D gene call, TRBD1, goes unchecked for lack of DNA. Germline V gives CDR1 SGHAT, CDR2 FQNNGV. The CDR3 totals 16 residues. The CDR3 sequence is CASSGGGGQGTDTQYF.

J is TRBJ2-7 and V is TRBV7-7; TCRdb outputs TRBD1, but without DNA this stays unchecked. The CDR3 consists of 13 residues. Looked up from germline, CDR1 is SSHAT and CDR2 is FNYEAQ (reference sequence). CDR3 in amino acids: CASKKEKRQLQYF. The variable domain in full, with the rest retrieved from reference TRBV7-7 and TRBJ2-7, is GAGVSQSPRYKVTKRGQDVTLRCDPISSHATLYWYQQALGQGPEFLTYFNYEAQPDKSGLPSDRFSAERPEGSISTLTIQRTEQRDSAMYRCASKKEKRQLQYFGPGTRLTVT.

This chain links TRBV5-1 with TRBJ2-2; TCRdb's D gene call, TRBD1, goes unchecked for lack of DNA. The germline CDR1 and CDR2 sequences are SGHRS and YFSETQ. The CDR3 loop spans 15 amino acids. The CDR3 loop reads CASSSVTANTGELFF.

The chain has TRBV15 and TRBJ1-1; TCRdb proposes TRBD1, but this gene call is untestable without DNA. This CDR3 has 14 amino acids. Germline V lookup: CDR1 LNHNV, CDR2 YYDKDF (reference sequence). CDR3: CATAMGQLNTEAFF. The entire variable domain, with the rest obtained from reference TRBV15 and TRBJ1-1, is as follows: DAMVIQNPRYQVTQFGKPVTLSCSQTLNHNVMYWYQQKSSQAPKLLFHYYDKDFNNEADTPDNFQSRRPNTSFCFLDIRSPGLGDTAMYLCATAMGQLNTEAFFGQGTRLTVV.

The chain joins TRBV4-3 to TRBJ1-6; absent DNA, TCRdb's TRBD1 call cannot be checked. The CDR3 consists of 17 residues. Germline assignment: CDR1 LGHNA and CDR2 YSLEER. The CDR3 sequence: CASSSKETGGRNSPLHF.

This CDR3 is CASSAFPGLATDTQYF. This chain links TRBV9 with TRBJ2-3; lacking DNA, the TRBD1 call made by TCRdb goes unchecked. CDR1 SGDLS and CDR2 YYNGEE come from the germline V gene. The CDR3 totals 16 residues. Filled out from reference TRBV9 and TRBJ2-3, the complete variable domain reads DSGVTQTPKHLITATGQRVTLRCSPRSGDLSVYWYQQSLDQGLQFLIQYYNGEERAKGNILERFSAQQFPDLHSELNLSSLELGDSALYFCASSAFPGLATDTQYFGPGTRLTVL.

The CDR3 sequence is CASSQDSKETQYF. The chain combines TRBV7-9 with TRBJ2-5. This CDR3 region has 13 residues. CDR1 and CDR2 from the germline V gene are SEHNR and FQNEAQ (reference sequence).

The genes are TRBV5-1 and TRBJ1-3; TCRdb picks TRBD1, but there is no DNA to check that call. The germline V gene has CDR1 SGHRS and CDR2 YFSETQ. The CDR3 is made up of 15 amino acids. This chain's CDR3 is CASSLAPGAGNTIYF. Full variable domain (remainder filled in from reference TRBV5-1 and TRBJ1-3): KAGVTQTPRYLIKTRGQQVTLSCSPISGHRSVSWYQQTPGQGLQFLFEYFSETQRNKGNFPGRFSGRQFSNSRSEMNVSTLELGDSALYLCASSLAPGAGNTIYFGEGSWLTVV.

This chain joins TRBV6-2 or TRBV6-3 and TRBJ1-2. From germline, CDR1 is MNHEY and CDR2 SVGEGT. CDR3 length equals 15 residues. The CDR3 sequence is CASSSTGKQWHGYTF.

The chain recombines TRBV6-5 with TRBJ2-1; with no DNA, the TCRdb D assignment of TRBD1 cannot be verified. The CDR3 runs to 13 residues. Germline CDR1 MNHEY, CDR2 SVGAGI. The CDR3 loop reads CASSMRQDREQFF.

The chain carries TRBV6-2 or TRBV6-3 and TRBJ2-1; TCRdb lists TRBD1, though no DNA is available to test this call. The CDR3 length is 13 residues. Germline CDR1 reads MNHEY; CDR2 reads SVGEGT. The CDR3: CASRLQGGNEQFF.

V is TRBV6-1 and J is TRBJ2-7; the D gene TCRdb calls, TRBD2, cannot be checked with no DNA. This CDR3 region has 13 residues. Germline values: CDR1 MNHNS, CDR2 SASEGT. The CDR3 here is CASRLAGNYEQYF.

V is TRBV5-1 and J is TRBJ2-3; the D call from TCRdb, TRBD2, cannot be confirmed without DNA. CDR1 is SGHRS, CDR2 YFSETQ, per germline. This CDR3 contains 17 residues. CDR3 protein: CASRDGLAGVYIDTQYF.

The V and J genes are TRBV18 and TRBJ2-1; TCRdb gives TRBD1 as the D gene, but with no DNA this cannot be confirmed. Germline values: CDR1 KGHSH, CDR2 LQKENI. The CDR3 sequence is 14 residues long. CDR3 sequence: CASSATGQVNEQFF.

V is TRBV24-1 and J is TRBJ2-3. Per the germline V gene, CDR1 is KGHDR and CDR2 is SFDVKD. The CDR3 totals 14 residues. This CDR3 is CATSDLGETDTQYF.

Here the CDR3 reads CAWMVGANVLTF. The chain recombines TRBV30 with TRBJ2-6. The CDR3 has 12 amino acids. The germline V gene encodes CDR1 GTSNPN and CDR2 SVGIG (reference sequence). Based on the CDR3 plus reference TRBV30 and TRBJ2-6, the full variable domain is SQTIHQWPATLVQPVGSPLSLECTVEGTSNPNLYWYRQAAGRGLQLLFYSVGIGQISSEVPQNLSASRPQDRQFILSSKKLLLSDSGFYLCAWMVGANVLTFGAGSRLTVL.

This chain links TRBV4-1 with TRBJ1-1; TCRdb's D gene call, TRBD1, goes unchecked for lack of DNA. CDR3 length: 15 residues. Germline assignment: CDR1 MGHRA and CDR2 YSYEKL. The CDR3 loop reads CASSQDTGQTTEAFF.

The CDR3 sequence: CASSLEVTGNNSPLHF. The chain combines TRBV5-1 with TRBJ1-6; TCRdb's D call, TRBD1, is unchecked because there is no DNA. The CDR3 covers 16 residues. Germline lookup yields CDR1 SGHRS and CDR2 YFSETQ.

The V and J genes are TRBV6-5 and TRBJ2-2; TCRdb outputs TRBD1, but without DNA this stays unchecked. The CDR3 covers 15 residues. CDR1 is MNHEY, CDR2 SVGAGI, per germline. The CDR3 protein is CASSYVGQGTGELFF.

The chain couples TRBV5-1 to TRBJ2-7. CDR3 length: 12 residues. Germline V gives CDR1 SGHRS, CDR2 YFSETQ. Here the CDR3 reads CASSPRNYEQYF.

This sequence joins TRBV24-1 and TRBJ2-1; TCRdb gives TRBD2 as the D gene, but with no DNA this cannot be confirmed. This CDR3 is built from 15 residues. Germline V CDR1 and CDR2: KGHDR, SFDVKD. The CDR3 loop is CATSDVGRALDEQFF.

The chain recombines TRBV24-1 with TRBJ2-1. This CDR3 has 17 residues. Germline CDR1 is KGHDR and CDR2 is SFDVKD. CDR3 in amino acids: CATSDLADASSYNEQFF.

The chain joins TRBV10-3 to TRBJ2-1; TCRdb's D gene call, TRBD2, goes unchecked for lack of DNA. This CDR3 comprises 14 residues. Germline values: CDR1 ENHRY, CDR2 SYGVKD. This CDR3 is CAIRSSGTGNEQFF.

The J gene is TRBJ2-7, the V gene TRBV11-3; TCRdb reports TRBD1, a call that lacks DNA to check it against. There are 15 residues in the CDR3. The germline V gene has CDR1 SGHNT and CDR2 YENEEA. CDR3 protein: CASSLGPGQDYEQYF.

This chain uses TRBV19 with TRBJ2-7; with no DNA, the TCRdb D assignment of TRBD2 cannot be verified. Germline lookup yields CDR1 LNHDA and CDR2 SQIVND (reference sequence). The CDR3 contains 15 residues. The CDR3 protein is CASSSTPSADYEQYF.

This chain links TRBV24-1 with TRBJ2-5; TCRdb proposes TRBD2, but this gene call is untestable without DNA. Germline CDR1 reads KGHDR; CDR2 reads SFDVKD. This CDR3 is 13 amino acids long. This chain's CDR3 is CATSDLRGETQYF.

The chain combines TRBV12-3 or TRBV12-4 with TRBJ2-5; TCRdb designates TRBD1, a call that cannot be tested without DNA. This CDR3 is 13 amino acids long. CDR3 region: CASSLMGTETQYF.

The V and J genes are TRBV4-2 and TRBJ2-7. The length of the CDR3 is 13 residues. Germline V gene lookup returns CDR1 LGHNA and CDR2 YNFKEQ. Here the CDR3 reads CASSQTTHYEQYF.